The next 5 T cell receptor beta chains were all read from a single sample in a study of shared clonotypes between healthy human individuals. Method: immunoSEQ multiplex PCR; TCRdb's copy keeps in-frame clones and lacks some. The sample includes approximately 1.5 million clones, approximately 98.5% of them seen just once. The material sequenced was naive CD4+ T cells sorted from blood. As to subset: CD45RA+ positively selected. The receptor source for this set is a man in his thirties or forties in good health.

The chain combines TRBV5-4 with TRBJ2-7; D remains ambiguous. Germline V gene sequence: CDR1 SGHNT, CDR2 YYREEE (reference sequence). V lost 4 bases and J 5 bases, leaving 16 bases between the germline ends. This CDR3 spans 14 amino acids. The CDR3 nucleotides read TGTGCCAGCAGCCCGGACGGGTTCCTGAACGAGCAGTACTTC. Its protein is CASSPDGFLNEQYF.

The rearrangement uses TRBV29-1 and TRBJ1-2; the match to TRBD1 covers 7 bases. The CDR3 totals 13 residues. From germline, CDR1 is SQVTM and CDR2 ANQGSEA. V was clipped by 3 bases and J by 4 bases; unmatched bases: 5. This chain's CDR3 is CSVEEGAGYGYTF. DNA for the CDR3: TGCAGCGTTGAGGAGGGGGCGGGCTATGGCTACACCTTC.

The chain combines TRBV10-3 with TRBJ2-1; 8 positions match TRBD1. V lost 6 bases and J lost 3; bases outside the gene matches: 7. This CDR3 has 15 amino acids. Germline V gene data show CDR1 as ENHRY and CDR2 as SYGVKD. In DNA, the CDR3 is TGTGCCATCAGATTGGACAGGGCAAACTACAATGAGCAGTTCTTC. Protein: CAIRLDRANYNEQFF.

The chain carries TRBV19 and TRBJ2-5; D call uncertain. The germline gives CDR1 LNHDA, CDR2 SQIVND (reference sequence). Trimming shortened V by 7 bases and J by 1 base, and 7 bases separated the two germline ends. This CDR3 comprises 12 residues. The CDR3 loop is CASIRFQETQYF. CDR3 DNA sequence: TGTGCCAGTATCCGGTTCCAAGAGACCCAGTACTTC.

This rearrangement joins TRBV10-3 to TRBJ2-2; perhaps TRBD1 as D (7 bases). V dropped 4 bases and J dropped 6 bases, with 12 bases sitting between them. Germline CDR1 ENHRY, CDR2 SYGVKD. CDR3 length equals 14 residues. This CDR3 reads CAISARGDPGELFF. The CDR3 coding sequence is TGTGCCATCAGTGCCAGGGGGGATCCCGGGGAGCTGTTTTTT.